The 27 T cell receptor beta chains below come from one sample, sequenced in a study of shared T cell receptors in the human thymus. Sequencing was performed with immunoSEQ multiplex PCR; in TCRdb, only in-frame clones are kept and a portion is missing. Here the sample spans hundreds of thousands of clones, approximately 87% being singletons. The data were also submitted as part of a second study, on human thymus T cells.

Sequencing input: thymocytes. The source is a boy less than two years old with a congenital heart defect.

The chain employs TRBV5-1 and TRBJ2-7; 8 bases agree with TRBD2. CDR1 SGHRS and CDR2 YFSETQ come from the germline V gene. The junction had 15 bases not matched to a gene; V was cut back by 4 bases and J by 0 bases. This CDR3 is built from 18 residues. CDR3 nucleotide sequence: TGCGCCAGCAGCGTGAGAGATGGGACTAGTATTAACTCCTACGAGCAGTACTTC. This gives the protein CASSVRDGTSINSYEQYF.

The chain employs TRBV5-6 and TRBJ1-1; D possibly corresponds to TRBD1 (6 bases). Trimming removed 4 bases from V and 2 bases from J, with 12 bases in between. Germline loops: CDR1 SGHDT, CDR2 YYEEEE. The CDR3 is 14 amino acids. CDR3 protein: CASSQVRGNTEAFF. CDR3 nucleotides: TGTGCCAGCAGCCAAGTCAGGGGAAACACTGAAGCTTTCTTT.

Comments on this clone: Compared with germline, one end of the junction differs, possibly owing to a read error. The V call is TRBV5-8, the J call TRBJ1-1; D unclear. Germline CDR1 SGHTS, CDR2 YDEGEE. The length of the CDR3 is 11 residues. The CDR3 protein is CASSLLWQAPF. CDR3 nucleotide sequence: TGTGCCAGCAGCTTGCTGTGGCAGGCCCCCTTT.

Only a few counts were recorded for this clone. The V and J genes are TRBV5-4 and TRBJ2-5; D might be TRBD1 (6 bases). With 4 bases removed from V and 7 bases from J, the gap between germline ends came to 11 bases. Germline CDR1 and CDR2: SGHNT and YYREEE (reference sequence). CDR3 length: 12 residues. The CDR3 region has the DNA TGTGCCAGCAGCCTCACACAGGGGACCCAGTACTTC. Its translation is CASSLTQGTQYF.

This rearrangement joins TRBV6-5 to TRBJ1-2; 7 positions agree with TRBD1. With 8 bases clipped from V and 8 bases from J, the junction kept 5 bases outside the gene matches. Germline CDR1 reads MNHEY; CDR2 reads SVGAGI. The CDR3 covers 11 residues. CDR3 in DNA: TGTGCCAGCGGAACAGGGGTCGGCTACACCTTC. Its translation: CASGTGVGYTF.

The rearrangement uses TRBV9 and TRBJ1-1, with D tentatively TRBD1 (5 bases). CDR1 and CDR2 (germline): SGDLS, YYNGEE. The CDR3 spans 17 residues. Trimming took 0 bases from V and 1 from J, leaving 16 bases between them. The CDR3 loop is CASSVEETPGGNTEAFF. The CDR3 DNA reads as TGTGCCAGCAGCGTAGAGGAGACTCCGGGGGGGAACACTGAAGCTTTCTTT. The full variable domain, rest sourced from reference TRBV9 and TRBJ1-1, is DSGVTQTPKHLITATGQRVTLRCSPRSGDLSVYWYQQSLDQGLQFLIQYYNGEERAKGNILERFSAQQFPDLHSELNLSSLELGDSALYFCASSVEETPGGNTEAFFGQGTRLTVV.

The chain's CDR3 is CATNFRPRGPNYEQFF. Written as DNA, the CDR3 is TGTGCCACTAACTTTCGACCCAGGGGGCCTAATTATGAGCAGTTCTTC. V and J are TRBV6-6 and TRBJ2-1; 8 bases match TRBD1. CDR1 MNHNY and CDR2 SVGAGI come from the germline V gene (reference sequence). The CDR3 length is 16 residues. With 10 bases clipped from V and 8 bases from J, the junction kept 19 bases outside the gene matches.

The rearrangement joins TRBV5-4 to TRBJ2-1, with a weak D call TRBD2 (5 bases). The CDR3 runs 15 residues. The V end was cut by 0 bases, the J end by 6 bases, with 13 bases between. The germline V gene encodes CDR1 SGHNT and CDR2 YYREEE (reference sequence). DNA for the CDR3: TGTGCCAGCAGCTTGGTGTCCCGAGGAGGCAATGAGCAGTTCTTC. Its protein is CASSLVSRGGNEQFF.

This clone was seen a single time. The rearrangement links TRBV19 to TRBJ2-3, with 12 bases matching TRBD1. From germline, CDR1 is LNHDA and CDR2 SQIVND (reference sequence). V lost 0 bases to trimming and J lost 9 bases; unmatched junction nucleotides: 1. CDR3 length: 14 amino acids. CDR3 bases: TGTGCCAGTAGTATAGATGGGACAGGGGGCACGCAGTATTTT. It is translated as CASSIDGTGGTQYF. Filled out from reference TRBV19 and TRBJ2-3, the complete variable domain reads DGGITQSPKYLFRKEGQNVTLSCEQNLNHDAMYWYRQDPGQGLRLIYYSQIVNDFQKGDIAEGYSVSREKKESFPLTVTSAQKNPTAFYLCASSIDGTGGTQYFGPGTRLTVL.

The rearrangement links TRBV5-8 to TRBJ1-5; perhaps TRBD1 as D (6 bases). Germline loops: CDR1 SGHTS, CDR2 YDEGEE. The CDR3 is 16 amino acids. Trimming shortened V by 2 bases and J by 5 bases, and 17 bases separated the two germline ends. The CDR3 DNA follows: TGTGCCAGCAGCTTAGCGTTTGGACAGTCAGATCAGCCCCAGCATTTT. This gives the protein CASSLAFGQSDQPQHF.

This clone occurred once. The chain combines TRBV5-4 with TRBJ2-3; 12 nucleotides line up with TRBD2. V was pared by 4 bases and J by 5 bases, with 14 bases of the junction left unmatched. The CDR3 is 18 residues long. Germline CDR1 and CDR2: SGHNT and YYREEE (reference sequence). CDR3 sequence (DNA): TGTGCCAGCAGCCCTCCACTAACCGGACTAGCGGGAAGAGATACGCAGTATTTT. It encodes CASSPPLTGLAGRDTQYF.

The chain links TRBV6-1 to TRBJ2-5; TRBD2 agrees at 12 bases. After removal of 1 base from V and 4 bases from J, the junction contained 10 bases not matched to a gene. The germline CDR1 and CDR2 sequences are MNHNS and SASEGT. The CDR3 covers 18 residues. The CDR3 bases are TGTGCCAGCAGTGAAGAGGGGGGTACTAGCGGGGGGTCAGAGACCCAGTACTTC. It translates to CASSEEGGTSGGSETQYF.

This clone was recorded only once. This sequence joins TRBV7-2 and TRBJ2-7, with D tentatively TRBD2 (6 bases). Trimming left V 5 bases short and J 7 bases short, with 18 bases between. Per germline, CDR1 SGHTA and CDR2 FQGNSA. This CDR3 is 14 amino acids long. CDR3 DNA: TGTGCCAGCAGCCCCGGGACTCTGACGGGGGAGCAGTACTTC. Its translation: CASSPGTLTGEQYF. Full variable domain (remainder filled in from reference TRBV7-2 and TRBJ2-7): GAGVSQSPSNKVTEKGKDVELRCDPISGHTALYWYRQSLGQGLEFLIYFQGNSAPDKSGLPSDRFSAERTGGSVSTLTIQRTQQEDSAVYLCASSPGTLTGEQYFGPGTRLTVT.

This sequence joins TRBV6-1 and TRBJ2-4; a possible D gene is TRBD2 (6 bases). The CDR3 has 15 residues. With 6 bases removed from V and 3 bases from J, the gap between germline ends came to 15 bases. Germline V gene sequence: CDR1 MNHNS, CDR2 SASEGT. The CDR3 sequence: CASRVTRERKNIQYF. The CDR3 DNA sequence: TGTGCCAGCAGAGTAACTCGGGAGCGCAAAAACATTCAGTACTTC.

This clone was picked up a small number of times. The V call is TRBV28, the J call TRBJ1-3; D gene uncertain. The germline V gene has CDR1 MDHEN and CDR2 SYDVKM. The CDR3 runs to 17 residues. The V gene lost 2 bases and the J gene lost 1 base, with 15 bases spanning the gap. The CDR3 loop is CASSLGWPNLSGNTIYF. The CDR3 DNA reads TGTGCCAGCAGTTTAGGCTGGCCCAATCTTTCTGGAAACACCATATATTTT.

CDR3 in DNA: TGTGCCAGCAGCTTTCGTACTGGAGGGACCAGCTCCTACAATGAGCAGTTCTTC. Amino acids: CASSFRTGGTSSYNEQFF. The gene calls are TRBV7-6 and TRBJ2-1, with D possibly being TRBD2 (6 bases). Trimming took 3 bases from V and 0 from J, leaving 18 bases between them. Germline CDR1 reads SGHVS; CDR2 reads FNYEAQ. The CDR3 is made up of 18 amino acids.

This clone was seen only once. The chain joins TRBV19 to TRBJ2-1, with 10 bases that match TRBD2. The CDR3 extends over 17 amino acids. Germline CDR1 LNHDA, CDR2 SQIVND (reference sequence). The J segment lost 2 bases and the V segment lost 7 bases, leaving 11 bases of the junction unmatched. The CDR3 sequence is CASTPGALAGAYNEQFF. CDR3 coding DNA: TGTGCCAGTACCCCAGGGGCTCTAGCGGGGGCCTACAATGAGCAGTTCTTC.

This sequence joins TRBV6-5 and TRBJ1-1, with a weak D call TRBD1 (6 bases). V was cut by 6 bases and J by 3 bases, with 17 bases left in between. The germline gives CDR1 MNHEY, CDR2 SVGAGI. The CDR3 is 15 residues long. DNA for the CDR3: TGTGCCAGCAGAGTTACCGTACAGGGAGACACTGAAGCTTTCTTT. Protein product: CASRVTVQGDTEAFF.

This clone is a singleton in its sample. The V and J genes are TRBV27 and TRBJ2-5; tentatively, D is TRBD1 (7 bases). CDR1 is MNHEY and CDR2 is SMNVEV in the germline V gene (reference sequence). The length of the CDR3 is 11 residues. V lost 10 bases, J lost 7 bases, and 13 bases lay in between. The chain's CDR3 is CAISQGGTQYF. CDR3 sequence (DNA): TGTGCCATCAGCCAGGGGGGGACCCAGTACTTC.

The rearrangement joins TRBV11-2 to TRBJ2-1, with 12 bases fitting TRBD1. V gave up 5 bases and J gave up 8 bases; unmatched junction bases: 13. The CDR3 contains 17 residues. Germline CDR1 SGHAT, CDR2 FQNNGV. The CDR3 nucleotides read TGTGCCAGCAGCCAGGAGGTCAGGGGACAGGGGGCCCATGAGCAGTTCTTC. This codes for CASSQEVRGQGAHEQFF.

The rearrangement uses TRBV30 and TRBJ2-5, with TRBD1 matching 7 bases. Germline CDR1 is GTSNPN and CDR2 is SVGIG (reference sequence). This CDR3 has 15 amino acids. V lost 4 bases and J lost 4; bases outside the gene matches: 12. The DNA for the CDR3 is TGTGCCTGGACTCACGCCGACAGGGTCGGAGAGACCCAGTACTTC. Its protein is CAWTHADRVGETQYF.

This clone was observed a single time. As DNA, the CDR3 is TGTGCCAGTAGTACTTCTGCCCCGGGACAGGGGGGATTAGATAGCAATCAGCCCCAGCATTTT. It translates to CASSTSAPGQGGLDSNQPQHF. The chain is built from TRBV19 and TRBJ1-5, with 11 bases identical to TRBD1. The germline CDR1 and CDR2 sequences are LNHDA and SQIVND (reference sequence). The CDR3 contains 21 residues. V lost 4 bases to trimming and J lost 0 bases; unmatched junction nucleotides: 17.

The rearrangement links TRBV11-2 to TRBJ1-3; the D is unclear. Trimming left V 0 bases short and J 0 bases short, with 12 bases between. Germline V gene lookup returns CDR1 SGHAT and CDR2 FQNNGV. The CDR3 totals 17 residues. CDR3 protein: CASSLENLFSSGNTIYF. The CDR3 DNA is TGTGCCAGCAGCTTAGAGAACCTATTCTCCTCTGGAAACACCATATATTTT.

V is TRBV5-6 and J is TRBJ1-1; D unresolved. V lost 2 bases, J lost 1 base, and 12 bases lay in between. The CDR3 is 15 amino acids. The germline gives CDR1 SGHDT, CDR2 YYEEEE. The CDR3 DNA follows: TGTGCCAGCAGCTTAGGATGCCAGGAGAACACTGAAGCTTTCTTT. Its protein is CASSLGCQENTEAFF.

The chain recombines TRBV7-2 with TRBJ2-7; 9 bases match TRBD1. The germline CDR1 and CDR2 sequences are SGHTA and FQGNSA. V shed 5 bases, J shed 1 base, and the junction held 18 bases outside the gene matches. The CDR3 spans 19 residues. CDR3 DNA sequence: TGTGCCAGCAGCCCTCTGGAGGGGGACAGGGAACTCTCATCCTACGAGCAGTACTTC. It translates to CASSPLEGDRELSSYEQYF.

The rearrangement joins TRBV4-3 to TRBJ2-3; D possibly corresponds to TRBD1 (5 bases). Trimming shortened V by 0 bases and J by 2 bases, and 18 bases separated the two germline ends. The CDR3 sequence is 18 residues long. In germline, CDR1 is LGHNA, CDR2 YSLEER. The CDR3 protein is CASSQDSIRGFLTDTQYF. The CDR3 DNA sequence: TGCGCCAGCAGCCAAGATAGCATAAGGGGTTTCCTCACAGATACGCAGTATTTT.

The rearrangement joins TRBV6-1 to TRBJ2-7; possibly TRBD1 for D (7 bases). Germline V gene sequence: CDR1 MNHNS, CDR2 SASEGT. The CDR3 contains 14 residues. Trimming removed 8 bases from V and 7 bases from J, with 21 bases in between. CDR3 loop: CASWGDRPGEEQYF. The CDR3 DNA follows: TGTGCCAGCTGGGGGGACAGACCAGGTGAGGAGCAGTACTTC.